The 21 T cell receptor beta chains in this list originate from one sample, sequenced in a study of shared clonotypes between healthy human individuals. The repertoire was sequenced with immunoSEQ multiplex PCR; TCRdb's copy has only in-frame clones and lacks some. In the table there are 850,000 to 1,200,000 clones, about 75% of which are singletons. The sample consisted of memory CD4+ T cells sorted from blood. Subset denoted: CD45RA-negative fraction. The receptors were gathered from a man younger than 35 in good health.

The chain couples TRBV7-2 to TRBJ2-7; D is uncertain. Trimming left V 5 bases short and J 7 bases short, with 15 bases between. Germline V lookup: CDR1 SGHTA, CDR2 FQGNSA. The CDR3 totals 13 residues. CDR3 region: CASSPFPGWEQYF. CDR3 DNA: TGTGCCAGCAGCCCCTTCCCCGGTTGGGAGCAGTACTTC.

J is TRBJ2-2 and V is TRBV5-4, with D perhaps given as TRBD1 or TRBD2 (5 bases each). This CDR3 comprises 15 residues. V was shortened by 4 bases and J by 3 bases, with 13 bases between the two germline ends. Germline CDR1 reads SGHNT; CDR2 reads YYREEE (reference sequence). The CDR3 region is CASSPSGTDTGELFF. CDR3 bases: TGTGCCAGCAGCCCTTCTGGGACGGACACCGGGGAGCTGTTTTTT. Supplemented by reference TRBV5-4 and TRBJ2-2, the full variable domain reads ETGVTQSPTHLIKTRGQQVTLRCSSQSGHNTVSWYQQALGQGPQFIFQYYREEENGRGNFPPRFSGLQFPNYSSELNVNALELDDSALYLCASSPSGTDTGELFFGEGSRLTVL.

The chain combines TRBV10-1 with TRBJ2-2; D may correspond to TRBD1 or TRBD2 (5 bases each). Trimming shortened V by 8 bases and J by 1 base, and 11 bases separated the two germline ends. There are 14 residues in the CDR3. CDR1 is WNHNN, CDR2 SYGVQD, per germline (reference sequence). CDR3 sequence reads: CASQGRRNTGELFF. The CDR3 region has the DNA TGCGCCAGCCAGGGACGTAGGAACACCGGGGAGCTGTTTTTT.

This clone is a singleton in its sample. The chain recombines TRBV5-5 with TRBJ1-2; no definite D call. V was trimmed by 3 bases and J by 2 bases, leaving 5 bases between them. Germline V lookup: CDR1 SGHKS, CDR2 YYEKEE (reference sequence). This CDR3 contains 12 residues. The CDR3 protein is CASSSLNYGYTF. CDR3 in DNA: TGTGCCAGCAGCTCTCTGAACTATGGCTACACCTTC.

The table lists this clone with a few counts. The V gene is TRBV23-1, the J gene TRBJ2-3; D is unresolved. Being an ORF, TRBV23-1 has a function that is uncertain. V lost 2 bases to trimming and J lost 3 bases, with 9 bases between them. The CDR3 spans 14 residues. CDR3 protein: CASSQRLSTDTQYF. CDR3 in DNA: TGCGCCAGCAGTCAAAGGCTATCTACAGATACGCAGTATTTT.

This chain uses TRBV18 with TRBJ1-2; D is uncertain. CDR1 and CDR2 (germline): KGHSH, LQKENI. V was clipped by 6 bases and J by 5 bases, with 13 bases between them. The CDR3 runs 13 residues. DNA of the CDR3: TGTGCCAGCTCTCAGGAATCGGGTTATGGCTACACCTTC. Translated: CASSQESGYGYTF.

The chain recombines TRBV19 with TRBJ1-2; 7 nucleotides line up with TRBD1. Trimming at V came to 5 bases and at J to 6 bases, leaving 15 bases not matched to a gene. The CDR3 runs to 16 residues. CDR1 LNHDA and CDR2 SQIVND come from the germline V gene (reference sequence). The CDR3 is CASSPRDRTGVDGYTF. The CDR3 DNA reads as TGTGCCAGTAGTCCTCGCGATAGGACAGGTGTCGATGGCTACACCTTC. Full variable domain (rest looked up from reference TRBV19 and TRBJ1-2): DGGITQSPKYLFRKEGQNVTLSCEQNLNHDAMYWYRQDPGQGLRLIYYSQIVNDFQKGDIAEGYSVSREKKESFPLTVTSAQKNPTAFYLCASSPRDRTGVDGYTFGSGTRLTVV.

J is TRBJ1-5 and V is TRBV10-1, with 9 bases matching TRBD1. After removal of 9 bases from V and 3 bases from J, the junction contained 12 bases not matched to a gene. Germline V gives CDR1 WNHNN, CDR2 SYGVQD (reference sequence). The CDR3 runs 16 residues. The DNA for the CDR3 is TGCGCCAGACAACAGGGGGCGCTTTTCGACAATCAGCCCCAGCATTTT. It encodes CARQQGALFDNQPQHF.

V is TRBV19 and J is TRBJ1-1, with D unclear. CDR1 and CDR2 (germline): LNHDA, SQIVND (reference sequence). The CDR3 has 13 amino acids. The V gene lost 5 bases and the J gene lost 1 base, with 8 bases spanning the gap. Here the CDR3 reads CASSLQENTEAFF. CDR3 nucleotide sequence: TGTGCCAGTAGTCTCCAGGAGAACACTGAAGCTTTCTTT.

The rearrangement joins TRBV11-1 to TRBJ1-1; the D is unclear. The CDR3 has 14 residues. CDR1 SGHAT and CDR2 FQDESV come from the germline V gene (reference sequence). V shed 0 bases and J shed 4 bases, with 9 bases lying between them. The CDR3 bases are TGTGCCAGCAGCTTAGCAGGGAGAGGCACTGAAGCTTTCTTT. Translating gives CASSLAGRGTEAFF.

The chain carries TRBV5-1 and TRBJ2-1; 9 bases agree with TRBD2. The CDR3 runs to 15 residues. The germline V gene has CDR1 SGHRS and CDR2 YFSETQ. The trim removed 4 bases at V and 4 bases at J, leaving 6 bases unmatched. The CDR3 DNA sequence: TGCGCCAGCAGCAGGACTAGCGCGCCTTACAATGAGCAGTTCTTC. Its protein is CASSRTSAPYNEQFF.

This chain links TRBV7-2 with TRBJ2-7; possibly TRBD1 or TRBD2 for D (5 bases each). V was pared by 4 bases and J by 3 bases, with 13 bases between. Germline V gene lookup returns CDR1 SGHTA and CDR2 FQGNSA. The CDR3 loop spans 14 amino acids. In nucleotides, the CDR3 is TGTGCCAGCAGCTCTCCGGGGCGAAGCTACGAGCAGTACTTC. Its protein product is CASSSPGRSYEQYF.

The chain recombines TRBV7-9 with TRBJ2-1, with TRBD1 identical over 7 bases. Germline V gene data show CDR1 as SEHNR and CDR2 as FQNEAQ (reference sequence). V was pared by 5 bases and J by 5 bases, with 9 bases of the junction left unmatched. The CDR3 contains 15 residues. The CDR3 DNA reads as TGTGCCAGCAGCACCCAGGGGGTATTGAACAATGAGCAGTTCTTC. This gives the protein CASSTQGVLNNEQFF.

About this clone: This same CDR3 is encoded by further DNA sequences in the sample. V gene TRBV5-4 combines with J gene TRBJ2-3; D is ambiguous. Germline V gives CDR1 SGHNT, CDR2 YYREEE (reference sequence). V lost 1 base and J lost 0, with 6 bases in between. The CDR3 has 14 amino acids. The CDR3 region is CASSLSGSTDTQYF. The CDR3 DNA sequence: TGTGCCAGCAGCTTGTCGGGTAGCACAGATACGCAGTATTTT.

The chain has TRBV10-3 and TRBJ2-7; D is possibly TRBD1 or TRBD2 (6 bases each). Trimming took off 6 bases at V and 2 bases at J, with 14 bases between the two ends. The CDR3 sequence is 14 residues long. The germline CDR1 and CDR2 sequences are ENHRY and SYGVKD. CDR3 DNA sequence: TGTGCCATCAGCGAGGGGGGCCTAGCCTACGAGCAGTACTTC. Protein product: CAISEGGLAYEQYF.

About this clone: A far bigger clonotype differs at one base, so this is likely a read error. This rearrangement joins TRBV5-1 to TRBJ1-1, with 10 bases fitting TRBD1. Germline CDR1 reads SGHRS; CDR2 reads YFSETQ. Germline trimming cut 7 bases from V and 8 bases from J; bases unmatched to any gene: 11. The CDR3 is 14 amino acids. CDR3 sequence: CASGSTGTGAEAFF. The CDR3 DNA reads as TGCGCCAGCGGCTCGACCGGGACAGGGGCAGAAGCTTTCTTT.

This clone was counted once. The V call is TRBV28, the J call TRBJ2-7; no firm D call. Germline CDR1 is MDHEN and CDR2 is SYDVKM. This CDR3 spans 13 amino acids. The V end lost 6 bases, the J end lost 0 bases, and 9 bases lay between the germline ends. Here the CDR3 reads CASRDTHSYEQYF. CDR3 nucleotide sequence: TGTGCCAGCAGAGACACCCACTCCTACGAGCAGTACTTC.

This clone occurred a few times. V and J are TRBV18 and TRBJ1-1; 12 bases agree with TRBD1. The CDR3 extends over 15 amino acids. The V segment lost 6 bases and the J segment 1 base; nucleotides outside the gene matches: 3. Germline V gene lookup returns CDR1 KGHSH and CDR2 LQKENI. Here the CDR3 DNA reads TGTGCCAGCTCGTGGGGACAGGGGGCGAACACTGAAGCTTTCTTT. Translated: CASSWGQGANTEAFF.

This chain links TRBV21-1 with TRBJ1-6; the table's D call TRBD1 went unverified against the DNA. TRBV21-1 is a pseudogene segment. This CDR3 comprises 11 residues. This CDR3 reads CASSGTEPLHF. CDR3 DNA: TGTGCCAGCAGCGGGACAGAACCCCTCCACTTT.

This clone was counted a few times. The chain joins TRBV5-1 to TRBJ2-2; TRBD2 agrees at 14 bases. In germline, CDR1 is SGHRS, CDR2 YFSETQ. J was trimmed by 4 bases and V by 0 bases; bases with no gene match: 11. This CDR3 has 20 amino acids. CDR3 sequence: CASSLGRTPGTSGGTGELFF. The CDR3 DNA sequence: TGCGCCAGCAGCTTGGGGAGGACCCCAGGGACTAGCGGGGGCACCGGGGAGCTGTTTTTT.

The chain employs TRBV7-9 and TRBJ2-5; D perhaps matches TRBD1 (5 bases). The CDR3 runs to 15 residues. In germline, CDR1 is SEHNR, CDR2 FQNEAQ (reference sequence). Trimming took 0 bases from V and 3 from J, leaving 11 bases between them. The CDR3 DNA follows: TGTGCCAGCAGCTTAGCCCTCACAGGCAAAGAGACCCAGTACTTC. Translation gives CASSLALTGKETQYF.